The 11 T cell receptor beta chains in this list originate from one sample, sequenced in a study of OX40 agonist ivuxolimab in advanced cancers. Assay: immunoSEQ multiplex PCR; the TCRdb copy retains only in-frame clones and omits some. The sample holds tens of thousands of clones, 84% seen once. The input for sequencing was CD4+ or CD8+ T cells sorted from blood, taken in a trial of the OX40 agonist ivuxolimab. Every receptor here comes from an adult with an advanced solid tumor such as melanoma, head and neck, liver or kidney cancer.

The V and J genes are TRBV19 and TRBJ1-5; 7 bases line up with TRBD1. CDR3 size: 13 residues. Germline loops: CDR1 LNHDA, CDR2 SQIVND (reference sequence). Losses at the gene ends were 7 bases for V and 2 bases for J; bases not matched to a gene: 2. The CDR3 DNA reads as TGTGCCAGTATAGACAGGGGCAATCAGCCCCAGCATTTT. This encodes CASIDRGNQPQHF.

Here the CDR3 reads CASSPQEGGSNQPQHF. CDR3 in DNA: TGTGCCAGCAGCCCACAGGAAGGGGGAAGCAATCAGCCCCAGCATTTT. The chain joins TRBV4-2 to TRBJ1-5, with a possible D match to TRBD1 (6 bases). The ends were cut back, 4 bases at V and 1 base at J, with 14 bases in the middle. There are 16 residues in the CDR3. Germline V gives CDR1 LGHNA, CDR2 YNFKEQ.

The CDR3 DNA reads as TGTGCCAGTAGTATCCCACTAGCGGGGGGGAGTGAGACCCAGTACTTC. It translates to CASSIPLAGGSETQYF. The chain recombines TRBV19 with TRBJ2-5, with 13 bases lining up with TRBD2. J was trimmed by 5 bases and V by 3 bases; bases with no gene match: 6. CDR1 and CDR2 (germline): LNHDA, SQIVND (reference sequence). There are 16 residues in the CDR3. The whole variable domain, filled in from reference TRBV19 and TRBJ2-5, reads DGGITQSPKYLFRKEGQNVTLSCEQNLNHDAMYWYRQDPGQGLRLIYYSQIVNDFQKGDIAEGYSVSREKKESFPLTVTSAQKNPTAFYLCASSIPLAGGSETQYFGPGTRLLVL.

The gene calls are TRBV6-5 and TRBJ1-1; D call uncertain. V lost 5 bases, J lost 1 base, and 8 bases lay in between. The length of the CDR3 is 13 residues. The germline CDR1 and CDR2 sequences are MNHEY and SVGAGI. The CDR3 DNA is TGTGCCAGCAGTGTACTCTGGAACACTGAAGCTTTCTTT. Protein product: CASSVLWNTEAFF.

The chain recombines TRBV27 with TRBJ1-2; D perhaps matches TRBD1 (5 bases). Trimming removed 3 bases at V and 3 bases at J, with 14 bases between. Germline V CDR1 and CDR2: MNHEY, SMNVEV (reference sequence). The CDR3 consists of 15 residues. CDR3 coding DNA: TGTGCCAGCAGTTTGCTACCGGGGCCCGACTATGGCTACACCTTC. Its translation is CASSLLPGPDYGYTF.

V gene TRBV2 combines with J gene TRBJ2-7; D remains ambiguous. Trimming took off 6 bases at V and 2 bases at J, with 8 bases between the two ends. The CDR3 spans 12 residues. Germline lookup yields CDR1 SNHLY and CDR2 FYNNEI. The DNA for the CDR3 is TGTGCCAGCAGGGTGCAACCCTACGAGCAGTACTTC. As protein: CASRVQPYEQYF. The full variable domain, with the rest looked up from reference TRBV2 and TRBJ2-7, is EPEVTQTPSHQVTQMGQEVILRCVPISNHLYFYWYRQILGQKVEFLVSFYNNEISEKSEIFDDQFSVERPDGSNFTLKIRSTKLEDSAMYFCASRVQPYEQYFGPGTRLTVT.

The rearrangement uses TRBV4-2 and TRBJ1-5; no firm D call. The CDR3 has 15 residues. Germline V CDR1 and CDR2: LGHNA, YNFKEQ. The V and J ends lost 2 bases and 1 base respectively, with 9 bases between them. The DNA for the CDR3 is TGTGCCAGCAGCCAACCAGGAAAGAGCAATCAGCCCCAGCATTTT. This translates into CASSQPGKSNQPQHF.

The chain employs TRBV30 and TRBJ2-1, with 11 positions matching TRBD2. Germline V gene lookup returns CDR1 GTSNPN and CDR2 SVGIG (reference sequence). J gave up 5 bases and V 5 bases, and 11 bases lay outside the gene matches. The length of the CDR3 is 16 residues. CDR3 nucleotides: TGTGCCTGGTACTCCTCCGGGACTAGCGGCCACAATGAGCAGTTCTTC. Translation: CAWYSSGTSGHNEQFF.

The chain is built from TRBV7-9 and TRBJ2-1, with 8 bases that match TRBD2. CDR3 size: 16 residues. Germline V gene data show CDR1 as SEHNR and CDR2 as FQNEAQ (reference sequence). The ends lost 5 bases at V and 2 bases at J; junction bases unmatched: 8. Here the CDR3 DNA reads TGTGCCAGCAGCGCATTACTAGCGGAAACCTACAATGAGCAGTTCTTC. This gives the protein CASSALLAETYNEQFF.

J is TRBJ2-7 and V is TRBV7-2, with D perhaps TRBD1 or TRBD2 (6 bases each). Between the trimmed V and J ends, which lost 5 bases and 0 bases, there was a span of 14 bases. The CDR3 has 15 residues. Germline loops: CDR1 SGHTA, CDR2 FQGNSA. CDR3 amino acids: CASSQRGVPSYEQYF. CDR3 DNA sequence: TGTGCCAGCAGCCAGAGGGGGGTCCCCTCCTACGAGCAGTACTTC.

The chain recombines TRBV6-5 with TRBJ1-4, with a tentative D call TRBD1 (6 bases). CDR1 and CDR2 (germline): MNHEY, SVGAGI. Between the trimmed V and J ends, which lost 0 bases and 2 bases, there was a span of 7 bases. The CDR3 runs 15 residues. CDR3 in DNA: TGTGCCAGCAGTTACTCGCAGGGGACTAATGAAAAACTGTTTTTT. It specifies CASSYSQGTNEKLFF.